These 27 T cell receptor beta chains originate from one sample sequenced in a study of blood T cell repertoires in COVID-19. Data came from immunoSEQ multiplex PCR; TCRdb stores just in-frame clones and leaves some out. Here the sample spans roughly 300,000 clones, around 86% being singletons. Sequenced: PBMCs or T cells enriched from blood (not recorded which). Receptor source: a woman in her 40s with acute COVID-19.

V and J are TRBV4-1 and TRBJ2-1; D unresolved. V was shortened by 0 bases and J by 6 bases, with 12 bases between the two germline ends. The V gene's germline CDR1 is MGHRA and CDR2 YSYEKL. The CDR3 has 15 amino acids. DNA for the CDR3: TGCGCCAGCAGCCAAGAAAAAAAGACTGCCAATGAGCAGTTCTTC. It is translated as CASSQEKKTANEQFF.

This chain uses TRBV19 with TRBJ1-2, with D tentatively TRBD1 (6 bases). V lost 8 bases to trimming and J lost 5 bases, with 21 bases between them. The CDR3 runs to 15 residues. Germline lookup yields CDR1 LNHDA and CDR2 SQIVND (reference sequence). CDR3 coding DNA: TGTGCCAGTCACACAGGACAGTCCAAAGAGTATGGCTACACCTTC. As protein: CASHTGQSKEYGYTF.

The V and J genes are TRBV2 and TRBJ1-1, with 7 bases that match TRBD1. V gave up 1 base and J gave up 8 bases; unmatched junction bases: 16. Germline values: CDR1 SNHLY, CDR2 FYNNEI. CDR3 length: 17 residues. The CDR3 nucleotides are TGTGCCAGCAGTGAAGAGGGCCGACAGGGCCCATCCTTAGAAGCTTTCTTT. Protein: CASSEEGRQGPSLEAFF.

This clone occurred once. This chain connects TRBV6-5 to TRBJ1-1; D ambiguous. With 7 bases removed from V and 4 bases from J, the gap between germline ends came to 13 bases. There are 13 residues in the CDR3. Germline-derived CDR1 and CDR2 are MNHEY and SVGAGI. The CDR3 nucleotides are TGTGCCAGCACCTGGGCAGCCGCCACTGAAGCTTTCTTT. Amino acids: CASTWAAATEAFF.

This rearrangement joins TRBV19 to TRBJ1-2; 8 bases fit TRBD1. Losses at the gene ends were 7 bases for V and 4 bases for J; bases not matched to a gene: 8. This CDR3 has 14 residues. Germline V gene lookup returns CDR1 LNHDA and CDR2 SQIVND (reference sequence). In DNA, the CDR3 is TGTGCCAGTACGAAGACAGGGGCTTCCTATGGCTACACCTTC. This gives the protein CASTKTGASYGYTF.

The chain is built from TRBV6-2 or TRBV6-3 and TRBJ2-7; a weak D match, TRBD2 (6 bases). This CDR3 has 16 residues. Trimming took off 6 bases at V and 2 bases at J, with 20 bases between the two ends. Germline V gives CDR1 MNHEY, CDR2 SVGEGT. The CDR3 here is CASSTRAGGTPYEQYF. Written as DNA, the CDR3 is TGTGCCAGCAGCACGAGAGCGGGTGGTACCCCCTACGAGCAGTACTTC.

The chain recombines TRBV6-5 with TRBJ1-5; D remains ambiguous. Trimming removed 0 bases at V and 0 bases at J, with 6 bases between. CDR1 is MNHEY and CDR2 is SVGAGI in the germline V gene. The CDR3 runs 15 residues. CDR3 nucleotide sequence: TGTGCCAGCAGTTACTCGCGGGGTAGCAATCAGCCCCAGCATTTT. This gives the protein CASSYSRGSNQPQHF.

Of note for this clone: Other nucleotide sequences in the sample specify the same CDR3. The chain combines TRBV18 with TRBJ2-2, with TRBD1 as a possible D gene (5 bases). The CDR3 sequence is 13 residues long. Looked up from germline, CDR1 is KGHSH and CDR2 is LQKENI. Trimming removed 3 bases at V and 3 bases at J, with 5 bases between. The CDR3 DNA reads TGTGCCAGCTCACCCAGGGACACCGGGGAGCTGTTTTTT. Its translation: CASSPRDTGELFF.

This clone was seen only a few times. The gene calls are TRBV28 and TRBJ2-7; 7 nucleotides line up with TRBD1. The CDR3 spans 17 residues. Germline CDR1 MDHEN, CDR2 SYDVKM. Germline trimming cut 6 bases from V and 0 bases from J; bases unmatched to any gene: 14. The CDR3 DNA sequence: TGTGCCAGCAGACATCCACCGGGACAGCCGAGCTCCTACGAGCAGTACTTC. Amino acids: CASRHPPGQPSSYEQYF.

This sequence joins TRBV7-2 and TRBJ1-3, with no clear D. The CDR3 sequence is 15 residues long. Trimming shortened V by 1 base and J by 0 bases, and 7 bases separated the two germline ends. CDR1 and CDR2 (germline): SGHTA, FQGNSA. In nucleotides, the CDR3 is TGTGCCAGCAGCTTAGGGGCAGTCTCTGGAAACACCATATATTTT. Its protein is CASSLGAVSGNTIYF.

Of note for this clone: The same CDR3 can be traced to other DNA sequences in this sample. The chain carries TRBV6-5 and TRBJ1-1; D possibly corresponds to TRBD1 (5 bases). V lost 2 bases and J lost 1, with 8 bases in between. The germline gives CDR1 MNHEY, CDR2 SVGAGI. The CDR3 covers 14 residues. The CDR3 nucleotides read TGTGCCAGCAGTTACCTTCAGGGGAACACTGAAGCTTTCTTT. It yields the protein CASSYLQGNTEAFF.

With respect to this clone: At the DNA level, this CDR3 is encoded by other sequences in the same sample as well. The CDR3 sequence is CASSLAGVGDTQYF. The CDR3 coding sequence is TGCGCCAGCAGCTTAGCGGGCGTGGGGGATACGCAGTATTTT. V is TRBV5-1 and J is TRBJ2-3; D may be TRBD2 (6 bases). The CDR3 consists of 14 residues. The V end was cut by 2 bases, the J end by 6 bases, with 13 bases between. Germline V CDR1 and CDR2: SGHRS, YFSETQ.

The chain joins TRBV6-5 to TRBJ2-3, with 12 bases fitting TRBD2. The germline gives CDR1 MNHEY, CDR2 SVGAGI. This CDR3 is built from 15 residues. The V gene end was trimmed by 6 bases and the J gene end by 4 bases; junction bases not matched to a gene: 5. CDR3 sequence reads: CASSATSGGSDTQYF. DNA for the CDR3: TGTGCCAGCAGCGCGACTAGCGGGGGATCAGATACGCAGTATTTT.

This sequence joins TRBV11-2 and TRBJ2-7; 7 bases are shared with TRBD2. After removal of 0 bases from V and 3 bases from J, the junction contained 14 bases not matched to a gene. Germline V gene sequence: CDR1 SGHAT, CDR2 FQNNGV. CDR3 size: 18 residues. CDR3 loop: CASSLDSGAGASNYEQYF. DNA of the CDR3: TGTGCCAGCAGCTTAGATTCTGGGGCGGGAGCATCAAACTACGAGCAGTACTTC. Combining the CDR3 with reference TRBV11-2 and TRBJ2-7 gives the whole variable domain EAGVAQSPRYKIIEKRQSVAFWCNPISGHATLYWYQQILGQGPKLLIQFQNNGVVDDSQLPKDRFSAERLKGVDSTLKIQPAKLEDSAVYLCASSLDSGAGASNYEQYFGPGTRLTVT.

The rearrangement joins TRBV2 to TRBJ2-1; 14 positions agree with TRBD2. The germline CDR1 and CDR2 sequences are SNHLY and FYNNEI. This CDR3 is 20 amino acids long. J lost 1 base, V lost 2 bases, and 10 bases had no gene match. The CDR3 loop reads CASSESGTGTSGSSYNEQFF. For the CDR3, the DNA is TGTGCCAGCAGTGAATCGGGCACCGGGACTAGCGGGAGTTCCTACAATGAGCAGTTCTTC.

This chain's CDR3 is CASSLGTKNTGELFF. CDR3 DNA sequence: TGTGCCAGCAGCTTAGGGACAAAGAACACCGGGGAGCTGTTTTTT. J is TRBJ2-2 and V is TRBV28; tentatively, D is TRBD1 (6 bases). Per germline, CDR1 MDHEN and CDR2 SYDVKM. The length of the CDR3 is 15 residues. With 6 bases removed from V and 1 base from J, the gap between germline ends came to 12 bases.

This clone occurred once. This chain joins TRBV2 and TRBJ2-2; weak D call: TRBD2 (6 bases). V gave up 6 bases and J gave up 7 bases, with 15 bases separating them. Germline loops: CDR1 SNHLY, CDR2 FYNNEI. The CDR3 length is 14 residues. As DNA, the CDR3 is TGTGCCAGCAGAACGGGAGTGGGGGTCGGGGAGCTGTTTTTT. It translates to CASRTGVGVGELFF.

Comment on this clone: The junction differs from germline at one of its ends, possibly a read error. The V gene is TRBV27, the J gene TRBJ2-7, with TRBD2 matching over 7 bases. The germline V gene has CDR1 MNHEY and CDR2 SMNVEV (reference sequence). This CDR3 is 15 amino acids long. CDR3 nucleotide sequence: TGTGCCAGCAGTGTATCGGGACTAATGTTCTACGAGCAGTACTTC. It encodes CASSVSGLMFYEQYF.

This clone was found a few times. The rearrangement links TRBV6-2 or TRBV6-3 to TRBJ1-2; TRBD1 might be the D (6 bases). The germline V and J ends were trimmed by 5 bases and 6 bases, with 13 bases remaining between them. CDR3 length: 13 residues. CDR1 and CDR2 from the germline V gene are MNHEY and SVGEGT. The CDR3, as DNA: TGTGCCAGCAGTAACAGGGTTTCCGATGGCTACACCTTC. Its protein product is CASSNRVSDGYTF.

This clone was detected a few times. The V call is TRBV28, the J call TRBJ1-6, with D unclear. The V end was cut by 7 bases, the J end by 7 bases, with 8 bases between. CDR3 length: 12 amino acids. CDR1 is MDHEN, CDR2 SYDVKM, per germline. CDR3 in DNA: TGTGCCAGCACCTCTCGGAATTCACCCCTCCACTTT. Translation: CASTSRNSPLHF. Looking up the rest from reference TRBV28 and TRBJ1-6 gives the full variable domain: DVKVTQSSRYLVKRTGEKVFLECVQDMDHENMFWYRQDPGLGLRLIYFSYDVKMKEKGDIPEGYSVSREKKERFSLILESASTNQTSMYLCASTSRNSPLHFGNGTRLTVT.

The chain employs TRBV5-6 and TRBJ2-7, with 8 bases that match TRBD1. Germline V gives CDR1 SGHDT, CDR2 YYEEEE. The CDR3 is 14 amino acids. Unmatched junction bases numbered 3, after V lost 3 bases and J lost 1 base. The CDR3 spells CASSWGQASYEQYF. Here the CDR3 DNA reads TGTGCCAGCAGCTGGGGACAGGCGTCCTACGAGCAGTACTTC. Variable domain in full (rest from reference TRBV5-6 and TRBJ2-7): DAGVTQSPTHLIKTRGQQVTLRCSPKSGHDTVSWYQQALGQGPQFIFQYYEEEERQRGNFPDRFSGHQFPNYSSELNVNALLLGDSALYLCASSWGQASYEQYFGPGTRLTVT.

This rearrangement joins TRBV19 to TRBJ2-5; D is perhaps TRBD2 (6 bases). Trimming pared 1 base from V and 6 bases from J, leaving 12 bases between. Germline V gene data show CDR1 as LNHDA and CDR2 as SQIVND (reference sequence). This CDR3 is 14 amino acids long. CDR3 region: CASSIAGEGKTQYF. The CDR3 DNA sequence: TGTGCCAGTAGTATAGCGGGAGAGGGAAAGACCCAGTACTTC.

The chain recombines TRBV7-2 with TRBJ1-4, with 8 nucleotides matching TRBD1. The CDR3 extends over 15 amino acids. V dropped 5 bases and J dropped 2; count of bases not matched to a gene: 4. Germline CDR1 and CDR2: SGHTA and FQGNSA. The CDR3 coding sequence is TGTGCCAGCAGCCCACGGGACAGGACTAATGAAAAACTGTTTTTT. It encodes CASSPRDRTNEKLFF.

The chain employs TRBV28 and TRBJ2-7; D is perhaps TRBD1 (5 bases). V dropped 3 bases and J dropped 4 bases, with 16 bases sitting between them. The germline V gene has CDR1 MDHEN and CDR2 SYDVKM. The CDR3 has 15 amino acids. The CDR3, as DNA: TGTGCCAGCAGTTTCCTCCAGGGTCCCCCATACGAGCAGTACTTC. It yields the protein CASSFLQGPPYEQYF.

The rearrangement uses TRBV7-2 and TRBJ2-7; TRBD1 matches at 8 bases. V lost 4 bases, J lost 4 bases, and 12 bases stayed unmatched. This CDR3 spans 16 amino acids. The germline V gene encodes CDR1 SGHTA and CDR2 FQGNSA. The CDR3 reads CASSYRTGTGPYEQYF. Here the CDR3 DNA reads TGTGCCAGCAGCTACAGAACCGGGACAGGCCCATACGAGCAGTACTTC.

CDR3 loop: CASSPVRRQGNTGELFF. For the CDR3, the DNA is TGTGCCAGCTCACCAGTTCGGAGACAGGGTAACACCGGGGAGCTGTTTTTT. The genes are TRBV18 and TRBJ2-2, with 7 bases aligning to TRBD1. This CDR3 is built from 17 residues. Germline assignment: CDR1 KGHSH and CDR2 LQKENI. V gave up 2 bases and J gave up 2 bases; unmatched junction bases: 8.

The gene calls are TRBV4-3 and TRBJ1-4; unclear D gene. Deletions cut 6 bases from V and 0 bases from J, with 11 bases between. The CDR3 spans 15 residues. The germline gives CDR1 LGHNA, CDR2 YSLEER. The CDR3 DNA sequence: TGCGCCAGCAGGGGTAGCTCTACAACTAATGAAAAACTGTTTTTT. Translating it yields CASRGSSTTNEKLFF.